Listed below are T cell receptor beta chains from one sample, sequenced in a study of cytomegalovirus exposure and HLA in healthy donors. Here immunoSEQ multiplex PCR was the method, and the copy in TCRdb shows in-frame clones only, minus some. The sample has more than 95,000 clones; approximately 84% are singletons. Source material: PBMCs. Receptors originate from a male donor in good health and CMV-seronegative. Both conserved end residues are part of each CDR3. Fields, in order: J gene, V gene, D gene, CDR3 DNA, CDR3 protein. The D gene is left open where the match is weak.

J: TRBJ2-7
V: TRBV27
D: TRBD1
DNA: TGTGCCAGCAGTTCCGGACAGGGCCTCCCGTACGAGCAGTACTTC
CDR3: CASSSGQGLPYEQYF

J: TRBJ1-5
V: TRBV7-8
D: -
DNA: TGTGCCAGCAGCTTTTCCAGGACACGAAGCAATCAGCCCCAGCATTTT
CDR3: CASSFSRTRSNQPQHF

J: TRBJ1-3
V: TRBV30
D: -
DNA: TGTGCCTGGAGTCGGGGGGTATCTGGAAACACCATATATTTT
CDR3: CAWSRGVSGNTIYF

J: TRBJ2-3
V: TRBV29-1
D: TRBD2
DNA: TGCAGCGTTGTAGTCGCGGGAGGGAGCACAGATACGCAGTATTTT
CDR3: CSVVVAGGSTDTQYF

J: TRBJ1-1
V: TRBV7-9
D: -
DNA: TGTTCCAGCAGCTTCGGGGGGGAGCAGAACACTGAAGCTTTCTTT
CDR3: CSSSFGGEQNTEAFF

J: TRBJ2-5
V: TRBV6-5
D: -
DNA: TGTGCCAGCAGTTACGGTCCGGAGCGGGAGACCCAGTACTTC
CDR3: CASSYGPERETQYF

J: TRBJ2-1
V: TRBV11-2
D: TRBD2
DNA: TGTGCCAGCAGAATCCCTAGCGGCCTAAACAATGAGCAGTTCTTC
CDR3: CASRIPSGLNNEQFF

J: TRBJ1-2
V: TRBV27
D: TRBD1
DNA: TGTGCCAGCAGTCTACAGACAGGGCTTGGCTACACCTTC
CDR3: CASSLQTGLGYTF

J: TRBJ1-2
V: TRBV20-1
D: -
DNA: TGCAGTCCGCGCGGCTATGGCTACACCTTC
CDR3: CSPRGYGYTF

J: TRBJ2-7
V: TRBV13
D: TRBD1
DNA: TGTGCCAGCAGCTTAGGACAGGGGCCCTACGAGCAGTACTTC
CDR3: CASSLGQGPYEQYF

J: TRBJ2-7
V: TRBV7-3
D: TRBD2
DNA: TGTGCCAGCCGCGCCTCTAGCGGTTGGGGGGAGCAGTACTTC
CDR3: CASRASSGWGEQYF